The clone carrying this T cell receptor beta chain was counted ten times or more. The antigen remains undetermined. The data stem from a study of neurological immune-mediated disorders. Study-level findings and limits: It was HTLV-1-associated myelopathy that showed the most TCR clonal expansion, while multiple sclerosis showed the least, falling below healthy controls.

The CDR3 runs to 18 residues. The germline V gene encodes CDR1 DFQATT and CDR2 SNEGSKA (reference sequence). After removal of 0 bases from V and 2 bases from J, the junction contained 13 bases not matched to a gene. Every sequencing run generated over 170 million TCR-beta sequences from 15-18 subjects. TCRdb reanalysed the 5' RACE reads using MiXCR and keeps one entry per CDR3 protein. Here the sample spans about 46,000 distinct CDR3 sequences, around 4.5% being singletons. V is TRBV20-1 and J is TRBJ2-5; 9 bases match TRBD2. The sequencing input was PBMCs. This TCR was sampled from a woman aged 55-69 years with multiple sclerosis. The CDR3 spells CSARDLRASGEPQETQYF. CDR3 nucleotide sequence: TGCAGTGCTAGAGATCTGAGGGCTAGCGGGGAACCTCAAGAGACCCAGTACTTC.